This TCR beta chain came from a study of shared clonotypes between healthy human individuals. Whole-study context: Participating donors consisted of a couple of women and a few men aged 18 to 49. The study, taken as a whole, reports: Naive CD4 clonotype sharing across a handful of donors was around 5%. Estimated richness values were generally larger in naive subsets than in memory subsets.

Germline V gives CDR1 SGHTA, CDR2 FQGNSA. Between the trimmed V and J ends, which lost 6 bases and 4 bases, there was a span of 15 bases. The CDR3 loop spans 14 amino acids. In the case of this clone: What it recognizes is unknown.

Measured with immunoSEQ multiplex PCR; TCRdb has only the in-frame clones, and not every one. Of roughly 2.4 million clones listed, approximately 96% were seen once; the top ten hold 0.1% to 0.15%. Every donor was a Caucasian adult from Nashville, Tennessee. The rearrangement uses TRBV7-2 and TRBJ1-2; D not certain. Input material: naive CD4+ T cells sorted from blood. Noted subset: CD45RA+ positively selected. The TCR comes from a man between 18 and 29 years old in good health. The CDR3 DNA reads as TGTGCCAGCAGTCCCGGGCCGAGTATCTATGGCTACACCTTC. Encoded protein: CASSPGPSIYGYTF.